This T cell receptor beta chain is drawn from a study of blood T cells in healthy people across ages. For the second PCR, which ran for 7 to 11 cycles, a sample-barcoded 5' primer and a J-beta primer mix were used. TCRdb re-called the 5' RACE reads with MiXCR, one entry per CDR3 protein. This table has more than 750,000 distinct CDR3 sequences, about 27% appearing once. V lost 2 bases to trimming and J lost 0 bases, with 10 bases between them. Germline values: CDR1 ENHRY, CDR2 SYGVKD. This CDR3 has 15 residues. Ranging in age from about 6 to 100, the donors were healthy Caucasian individuals from Russia. This sample was shared with a second study, whose subject was T cells of mothers and their children.

The chain is built from TRBV10-3 and TRBJ1-2; the D gene is possibly TRBD1 (5 bases). Input material: blood. The origin of this receptor is a middle-aged woman in good health. The CDR3 DNA reads as TGTGCCATCAGTGAGAATCCGGGGGCTAACTATGGCTACACCTTC. Residues: CAISENPGANYGYTF.